This paragraph reports one T cell receptor (beta chain). This clonotype turned up a few times. The antigen it recognizes is unknown. Base qualities are missing; no much larger clone stands one base away. Taken with the paper, the label for treatment or condition translates to: approximately nine-day PBMC culture with coronavirus spike peptide pools or control peptides (ViraFEST assay). The study used the ViraFEST assay, which expanded antigen-specific T cells with peptide pools and then identified expanded clonotypes by TCR sequencing. The positive SARS-CoV-2 PCR tests of the convalescent patients were dated from March to December 2020, before the Alpha, Beta and Delta variants emerged in the United States. About 2 million PBMCs per well were cultured in IMDM with roughly 5% human AB serum and 8.5 to 10 IU/ml IL-2, plus 10 ug/ml peptide pools. Half of the culture medium was replaced with fresh IL-2-containing medium on days 3 and 7. After 10 days of culture, CD4+ T cells were isolated by negative selection using the EasySep CD4+ T cell isolation kit. Ficoll-Paque Plus gradient centrifugation was used to isolate PBMCs from whole blood, and the isolated PBMCs were then either used fresh or cryopreserved at -140C. In general, triplicate wells were set up for every culture condition.

This specimen comes from a study of vaccination and CD4 T cells after COVID-19 (dated 2022 in TCRdb). Broadly, across the study: Convalescent patients had a positive SARS-CoV-2 result on nasal swab PCR, and of these patients, nine had mild disease and one had severe disease. Post-vaccine blood samples were taken a median of roughly 72 days after the second vaccine dose, with a range of about 13 to 250 days. The spike-specific CD4+ TCR repertoire was compared before and after mRNA vaccination in approximately 9 COVID-19 convalescent patients and a few infection-naive healthy vaccine recipients. Post-COVID blood samples from convalescent patients were collected a median of about 100 days after diagnosis, with a range of 35 to 161 days. The cultures were stimulated with overlapping spike peptide pools from SARS-CoV-2 and from the common cold coronaviruses HCoV-NL63, HCoV-OC43 and HCoV-229E. As controls, cultures received a CEFX viral epitope pool (the positive control), an HIV-1 Nef peptide pool (the negative control), or no peptide at all. The convalescent cohort comprised six males and four females, including two Hispanic individuals, seven Caucasians, two Asians and one multiracial person. Two doses of either the Pfizer-BioNTech BNT162b2 vaccine (n=8) or the Moderna mRNA-1273 vaccine (n=2) were administered to participants.

The method was PCR. At the Johns Hopkins FTIC core, DNA from the cultured CD4+ T cells underwent TCR sequencing with the Oncomine TCR Beta short-read assay. Genomic DNA was extracted from the cultured CD4+ T cells with the QIAamp micro DNA kit. Oncomine TCR Beta libraries from cultured CD4+ T cells were pooled using unique dual indexes and sequenced on an Illumina iSeq 100. Under the source paper's analysis protocol: Non-productive sequences were removed, and CDR3s that did not start with C, did not end with F or W, or were shorter than 7 amino acids were discarded. The MANAFEST web application was used to identify antigen-specific clonotypes by comparing peptide-stimulated wells against reference wells and other culture wells. An FDR below 0.05, an odds ratio above 5, and a productive frequency above 0.1% in at least two of three replicate wells were required for clones to be considered positive. A clonotype counted as cross-reactive if it showed significant expansion both in the SARS-CoV-2 spike wells and in at least one common cold coronavirus spike condition. Levenshtein distances (stringdist) and unrooted phylogenetic trees (ape) in R version 3.6.1 were used to assess CDR3 homology. TCRdb handled the public reads itself, with Q25 trimming in fastp and clone calling in MiXCR, and kept productive beta chains. Identical CDR3 protein sequences are pooled into one entry, listed with their most common genes and DNA. V and J calls and clone size were set by TCRdb, not the authors. Counted in this sample were 20,000 or so distinct CDR3 sequences; 51% of them appeared once. 9.5% to 13% of the sample lies in the top ten.

Paper-wide results and their limitations: In convalescent patients, a median approximately 86% of post-vaccine SARS-CoV-2-reactive clones were detected only after vaccination, and vaccine-specific priming was suggested by this finding. Relatively few convalescent patients were included in the study, and early timepoints after natural infection were not analyzed. Of the vaccine-specific clones found in convalescent patients, nearly all (304 of 307) were mono-reactive for SARS-CoV-2 spike instead of being cross-reactive with common cold coronaviruses. Although the median number of SARS-CoV-2-reactive clonotypes went up from around 19 after infection to more than 30 after vaccination, the increase was not significant.

V has 5 bases trimmed and J has 7 bases trimmed; junction bases matching no gene number 3. From cysteine to phenylalanine, the CDR3 is 13 amino acids long. Only the CDR3 portion is preserved as DNA: 39 bases, with reading frame beginning at the first base. CDR1 and CDR2 were assigned from the germline V gene as MDHEN and SYDVKM. Sequences were derived from CD4+ T cells from blood, cultured in vitro, sampled before SARS-CoV-2 vaccination. Recombination joined TRBV28 with TRBJ1-2; TRBD1 aligns with 11 central bases. The source is a human donor who had recovered from COVID-19. The CDR3 has the sequence CASSPGTGGGYTF. The nucleotides read TGTGCCAGCAGTCCCGGGACAGGGGGTGGCTACACCTTC.